These 5 T cell receptor beta chains originate from one sample sequenced in a study of early T cells in non-severe SARS-CoV-2 infection. MiXCR, run by TCRdb on the 5' RACE reads, gives a single entry per CDR3 protein. The repertoire has 65,000 to 75,000 distinct CDR3 sequences, 3.5% to 6% of them found once; the top ten carry around 3.4%. This specimen consisted of whole blood, obtained at baseline. These receptors originate from an adult who was a healthcare worker with PCR-confirmed SARS-CoV-2 infection or an uninfected control (not recorded which). The donor label of this sample is uncertain.

This clonotype was seen at least ten times. V and J are TRBV6-5 and TRBJ1-6; unclear D gene. CDR3 length: 12 amino acids. V gave up 8 bases and J gave up 7 bases, with 9 bases separating them. Germline lookup yields CDR1 MNHEY and CDR2 SVGAGI. CDR3 sequence reads: CASQRRNSPLHF. The CDR3 region has the DNA TGTGCCAGCCAACGGAGGAATTCACCCCTCCACTTT.

This clonotype turned up a few times. This CDR3 reads CASTGTPVRDTQYF. The CDR3 nucleotides read TGTGCCAGCACCGGGACACCCGTACGGGATACGCAGTATTTT. This chain joins TRBV2 and TRBJ2-3; TRBD1 might be the D (6 bases). This CDR3 comprises 14 residues. Trimming pared 7 bases from V and 6 bases from J, leaving 17 bases between. The V gene's germline CDR1 is SNHLY and CDR2 FYNNEI.

This clonotype has just a few counts. This chain connects TRBV4-2 to TRBJ2-7; no definite D call. With 0 bases removed from V and 2 bases from J, the gap between germline ends came to 14 bases. Germline CDR1 and CDR2: LGHNA and YNFKEQ. CDR3 length: 16 amino acids. CDR3 protein: CASSQDLVGPTYEQYF. The DNA for the CDR3 is TGTGCCAGCAGCCAAGATTTGGTAGGACCTACCTACGAGCAGTACTTC.

This rearrangement joins TRBV20-1 to TRBJ2-3, with 9 bases fitting TRBD1. The CDR3 extends over 15 amino acids. With V trimmed by 0 bases and J by 3 bases, 4 bases remained unmatched. Germline V lookup: CDR1 DFQATT, CDR2 SNEGSKA (reference sequence). The CDR3 sequence: CSARDRDRVTDTQYF. For the CDR3, the DNA is TGCAGTGCTAGAGACCGGGACAGGGTTACAGATACGCAGTATTTT.

This clonotype appeared many times. The chain links TRBV5-6 to TRBJ1-6; perhaps TRBD1 as D (6 bases). Trimming stripped 0 bases from V and 8 bases from J, with 9 bases between. This CDR3 is 14 amino acids long. The germline V gene has CDR1 SGHDT and CDR2 YYEEEE. The CDR3, as DNA: TGTGCCAGCAGCTTGGCTGGGGGGCATTCACCCCTCCACTTT. Translated, it gives CASSLAGGHSPLHF.